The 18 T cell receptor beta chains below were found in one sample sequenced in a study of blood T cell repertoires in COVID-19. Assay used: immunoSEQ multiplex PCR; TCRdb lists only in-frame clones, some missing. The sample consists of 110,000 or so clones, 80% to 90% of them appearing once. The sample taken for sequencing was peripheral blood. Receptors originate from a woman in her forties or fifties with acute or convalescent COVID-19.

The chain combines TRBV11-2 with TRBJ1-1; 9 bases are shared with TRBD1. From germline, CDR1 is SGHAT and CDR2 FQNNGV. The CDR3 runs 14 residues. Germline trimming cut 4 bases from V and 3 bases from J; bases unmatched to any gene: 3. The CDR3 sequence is CASSSWTGDTEAFF. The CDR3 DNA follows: TGTGCCAGCAGCTCCTGGACAGGGGACACTGAAGCTTTCTTT.

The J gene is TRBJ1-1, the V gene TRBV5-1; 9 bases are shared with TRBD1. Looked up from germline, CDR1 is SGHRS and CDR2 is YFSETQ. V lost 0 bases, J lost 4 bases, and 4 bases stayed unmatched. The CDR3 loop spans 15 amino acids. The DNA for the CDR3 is TGCGCCAGCAGCTTGGGGGACAGGGAGGGCACTGAAGCTTTCTTT. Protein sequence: CASSLGDREGTEAFF.

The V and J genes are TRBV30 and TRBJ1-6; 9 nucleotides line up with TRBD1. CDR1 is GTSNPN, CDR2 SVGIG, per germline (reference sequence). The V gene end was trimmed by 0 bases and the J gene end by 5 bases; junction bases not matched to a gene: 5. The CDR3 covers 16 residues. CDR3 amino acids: CAWSVRGTGHNSPLHF. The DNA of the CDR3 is TGTGCCTGGAGTGTACGGGGGACAGGGCATAATTCACCCCTCCACTTT.

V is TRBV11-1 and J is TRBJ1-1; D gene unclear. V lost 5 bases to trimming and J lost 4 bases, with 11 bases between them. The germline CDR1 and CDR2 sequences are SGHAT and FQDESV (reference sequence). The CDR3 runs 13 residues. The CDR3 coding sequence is TGTGCCAGCAGCCGCTTAGCCGGCACTGAAGCTTTCTTT. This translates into CASSRLAGTEAFF.

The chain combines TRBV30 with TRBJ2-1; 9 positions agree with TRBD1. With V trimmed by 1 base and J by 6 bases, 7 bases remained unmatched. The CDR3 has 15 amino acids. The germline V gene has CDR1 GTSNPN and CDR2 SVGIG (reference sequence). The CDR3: CAWSDGTGLLNEQFF. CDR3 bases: TGTGCCTGGAGTGACGGGACAGGGCTCCTCAATGAGCAGTTCTTC.

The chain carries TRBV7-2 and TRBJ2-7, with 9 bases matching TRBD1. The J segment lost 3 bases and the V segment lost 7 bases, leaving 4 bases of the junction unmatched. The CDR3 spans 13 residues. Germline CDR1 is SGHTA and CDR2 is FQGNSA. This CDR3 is CASTQDRGYEQYF. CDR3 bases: TGTGCCAGCACCCAGGACAGGGGCTACGAGCAGTACTTC.

CDR3 amino acids: CASSPTPGFNEKLFF. The DNA of the CDR3 is TGCGCCAGCAGCCCAACCCCCGGGTTTAATGAAAAACTGTTTTTT. The V call is TRBV4-1, the J call TRBJ1-4; the D is unclear. V was pared by 4 bases and J by 4 bases, with 13 bases between. Germline CDR1 is MGHRA and CDR2 is YSYEKL. This CDR3 is built from 15 residues.

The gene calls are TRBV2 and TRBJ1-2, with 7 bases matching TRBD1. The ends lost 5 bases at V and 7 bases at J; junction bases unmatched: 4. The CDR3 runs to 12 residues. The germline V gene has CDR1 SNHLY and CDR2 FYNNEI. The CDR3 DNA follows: TGTGCCAGCAGTTTGACAGGGCCTGGCTACACCTTC. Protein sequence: CASSLTGPGYTF. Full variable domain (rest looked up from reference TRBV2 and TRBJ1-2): EPEVTQTPSHQVTQMGQEVILRCVPISNHLYFYWYRQILGQKVEFLVSFYNNEISEKSEIFDDQFSVERPDGSNFTLKIRSTKLEDSAMYFCASSLTGPGYTFGSGTRLTVV.

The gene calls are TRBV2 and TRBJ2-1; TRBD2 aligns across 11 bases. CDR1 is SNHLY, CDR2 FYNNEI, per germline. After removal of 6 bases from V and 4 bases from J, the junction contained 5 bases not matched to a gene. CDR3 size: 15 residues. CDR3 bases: TGTGCCAGCAGGGCAGCTAGCGGGGGGTACAATGAGCAGTTCTTC. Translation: CASRAASGGYNEQFF.

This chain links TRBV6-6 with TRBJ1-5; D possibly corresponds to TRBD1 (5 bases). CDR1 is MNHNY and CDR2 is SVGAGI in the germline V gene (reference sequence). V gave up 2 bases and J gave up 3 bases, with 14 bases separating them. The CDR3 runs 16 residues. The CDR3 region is CASSYAQGPLNQPQHF. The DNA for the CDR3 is TGTGCCAGCAGTTACGCGCAGGGCCCCCTCAATCAGCCCCAGCATTTT.

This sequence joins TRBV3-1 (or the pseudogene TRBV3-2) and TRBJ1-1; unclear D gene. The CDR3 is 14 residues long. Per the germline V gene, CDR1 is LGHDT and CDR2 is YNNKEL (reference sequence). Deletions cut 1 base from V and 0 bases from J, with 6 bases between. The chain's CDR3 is CASSQGELNTEAFF. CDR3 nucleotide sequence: TGTGCCAGCAGCCAAGGGGAGTTGAACACTGAAGCTTTCTTT.

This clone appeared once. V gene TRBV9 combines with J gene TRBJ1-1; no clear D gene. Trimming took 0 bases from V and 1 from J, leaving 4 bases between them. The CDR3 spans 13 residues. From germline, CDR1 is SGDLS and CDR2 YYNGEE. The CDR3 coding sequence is TGTGCCAGCAGCGTAGACAGGAACACTGAAGCTTTCTTT. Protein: CASSVDRNTEAFF.

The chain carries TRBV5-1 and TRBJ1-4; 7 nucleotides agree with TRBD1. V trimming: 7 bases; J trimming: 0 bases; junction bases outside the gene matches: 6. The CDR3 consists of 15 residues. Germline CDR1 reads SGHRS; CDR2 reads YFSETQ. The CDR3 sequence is CASGPTGATNEKLFF. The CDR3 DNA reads TGCGCCAGCGGACCAACAGGGGCAACTAATGAAAAACTGTTTTTT.

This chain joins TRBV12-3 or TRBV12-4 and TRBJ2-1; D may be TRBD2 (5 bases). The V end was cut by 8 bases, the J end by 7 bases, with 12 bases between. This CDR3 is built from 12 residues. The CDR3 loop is CASAGTGNEQFF. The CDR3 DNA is TGTGCCAGCGCTGGCACGGGGAATGAGCAGTTCTTC.

The CDR3 DNA is TGTGCCAGTACCCTCAGGGGAGGGTTTGTTTCCTACAATGAGCAGTTCTTC. Its translation is CASTLRGGFVSYNEQFF. This rearrangement joins TRBV2 to TRBJ2-1; tentatively, D is TRBD2 (7 bases). Trimming took off 9 bases at V and 1 base at J, with 22 bases between the two ends. Germline assignment: CDR1 SNHLY and CDR2 FYNNEI. This CDR3 region has 17 residues. The entire variable domain, with the rest obtained from reference TRBV2 and TRBJ2-1, is as follows: EPEVTQTPSHQVTQMGQEVILRCVPISNHLYFYWYRQILGQKVEFLVSFYNNEISEKSEIFDDQFSVERPDGSNFTLKIRSTKLEDSAMYFCASTLRGGFVSYNEQFFGPGTRLTVL.

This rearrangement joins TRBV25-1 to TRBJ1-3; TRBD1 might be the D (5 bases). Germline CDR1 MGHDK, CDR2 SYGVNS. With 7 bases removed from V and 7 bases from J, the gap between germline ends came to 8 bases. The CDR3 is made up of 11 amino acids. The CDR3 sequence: CASKGANTIYF. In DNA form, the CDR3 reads TGTGCCAGCAAAGGGGCTAACACCATATATTTT. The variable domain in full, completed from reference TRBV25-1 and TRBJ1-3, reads EADIYQTPRYLVIGTGKKITLECSQTMGHDKMYWYQQDPGMELHLIHYSYGVNSTEKGDLSSESTVSRIRTEHFPLTLESARPSHTSQYLCASKGANTIYFGEGSWLTVV.

CDR3 sequence reads: CSASNSGGPGNTIYF. DNA for the CDR3: TGCAGTGCTAGTAATTCGGGGGGGCCCGGAAACACCATATATTTT. The rearrangement uses TRBV20-1 and TRBJ1-3, with D possibly matching TRBD1 (6 bases). CDR3 length: 15 residues. The germline V gene encodes CDR1 DFQATT and CDR2 SNEGSKA (reference sequence). V was pared by 3 bases and J by 4 bases, with 16 bases between.

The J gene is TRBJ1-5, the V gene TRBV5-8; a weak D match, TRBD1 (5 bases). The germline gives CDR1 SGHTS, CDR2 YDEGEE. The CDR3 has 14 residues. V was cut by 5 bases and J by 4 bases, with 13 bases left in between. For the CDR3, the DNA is TGTGCCAGCAGGGAGGGGCGTGTTAATCAGCCCCAGCATTTT. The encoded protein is CASREGRVNQPQHF.